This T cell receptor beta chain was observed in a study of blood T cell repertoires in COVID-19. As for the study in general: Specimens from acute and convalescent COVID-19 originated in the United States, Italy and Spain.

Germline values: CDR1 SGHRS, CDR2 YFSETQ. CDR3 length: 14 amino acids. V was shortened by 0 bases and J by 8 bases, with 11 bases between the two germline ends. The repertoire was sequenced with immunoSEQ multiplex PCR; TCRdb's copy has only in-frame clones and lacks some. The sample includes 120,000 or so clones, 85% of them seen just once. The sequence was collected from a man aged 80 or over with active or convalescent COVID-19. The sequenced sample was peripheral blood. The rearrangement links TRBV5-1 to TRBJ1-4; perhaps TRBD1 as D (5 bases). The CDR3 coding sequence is TGCGCCAGCAGCTTGGCCGGGACTGTCGAAAAACTGTTTTTT. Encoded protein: CASSLAGTVEKLFF.